These 27 T cell receptor beta chains came from one sample sequenced in a study of T cell responses to AZD1222 COVID-19 vaccine. Profiling relied on immunoSEQ multiplex PCR, and the TCRdb table lists in-frame clones only, not all of them. The repertoire holds 110,000 to 150,000 clones, approximately 83% seen once, with around 8% in the top ten. The input for sequencing was peripheral blood, taken on day 0 of AZD1222 vaccination. Source of these receptors: an adult in good health.

The chain combines TRBV6-5 with TRBJ1-1, with D possibly being TRBD1 (6 bases). The CDR3 covers 14 residues. V was cut by 9 bases and J by 4 bases, with 18 bases left in between. Looked up from germline, CDR1 is MNHEY and CDR2 is SVGAGI. The chain's CDR3 is CASSGVLGFTEAFF. For the CDR3, the DNA is TGTGCCAGTTCAGGGGTTCTTGGGTTCACTGAAGCTTTCTTT.

This chain joins TRBV3-1 (or the pseudogene TRBV3-2) and TRBJ2-2, with TRBD1 identical over 7 bases. V was pared by 6 bases and J by 6 bases, with 4 bases of the junction left unmatched. Germline V gives CDR1 LGHDT, CDR2 YNNKEL (reference sequence). The CDR3 length is 13 residues. CDR3 residues: CASRERGPGELFF. The CDR3 bases are TGTGCCAGCAGGGAAAGGGGGCCCGGGGAGCTGTTTTTT.

The chain has TRBV6-5 and TRBJ1-5; tentatively, D is TRBD1 (5 bases). Trimming stripped 6 bases from V and 5 bases from J, with 17 bases between. CDR1 and CDR2 (germline): MNHEY, SVGAGI. CDR3 size: 15 residues. Written as DNA, the CDR3 is TGTGCCAGCAGGCCGGCCGGGGGATCAGATCAGCCCCAGCATTTT. Its translation is CASRPAGGSDQPQHF.

V gene TRBV5-4 combines with J gene TRBJ1-4, with unresolved D. The CDR3 is 11 amino acids. Germline assignment: CDR1 SGHNT and CDR2 YYREEE (reference sequence). Trimming shortened V by 1 base and J by 11 bases, and 6 bases separated the two germline ends. CDR3 coding DNA: TGTGCCAGCAGCTTGCAAGGGAAACTGTTTTTT. Encoded protein: CASSLQGKLFF.

This chain links TRBV29-1 with TRBJ2-1; maybe TRBD2 (6 bases). Germline V gene data show CDR1 as SQVTM and CDR2 as ANQGSEA. The CDR3 is 10 amino acids. V shed 7 bases and J shed 7 bases, with 8 bases lying between them. CDR3 in amino acids: CSARGNEQFF. The DNA of the CDR3 is TGCAGCGCCCGGGGGAATGAGCAGTTCTTC.

This rearrangement joins TRBV2 to TRBJ1-5; a weak D match, TRBD1 (6 bases). The CDR3 consists of 13 residues. CDR1 and CDR2 from the germline V gene are SNHLY and FYNNEI. V dropped 5 bases and J dropped 7 bases, with 12 bases sitting between them. The CDR3 region has the DNA TGTGCCAGCAGTACCCTACAGGGACAGCCCCAGCATTTT. Amino acids: CASSTLQGQPQHF.

The V and J genes are TRBV6-5 and TRBJ2-1; TRBD1 matches 8 bases. CDR3 length: 13 amino acids. V dropped 6 bases and J dropped 7; count of bases not matched to a gene: 5. Germline V gene sequence: CDR1 MNHEY, CDR2 SVGAGI. The CDR3 reads CASRRDRSNEQFF. For the CDR3, the DNA is TGTGCCAGCAGGCGGGACAGGTCTAATGAGCAGTTCTTC.

The V gene is TRBV4-1, the J gene TRBJ2-7; D is uncertain. The CDR3 sequence is 13 residues long. The germline V gene has CDR1 MGHRA and CDR2 YSYEKL. Trimming stripped 0 bases from V and 3 bases from J, with 6 bases between. DNA for the CDR3: TGCGCCAGCAGCCAAGAGATATACTACGAGCAGTACTTC. Amino acid sequence: CASSQEIYYEQYF.

The chain carries TRBV5-1 and TRBJ1-1; D unresolved. The germline V gene has CDR1 SGHRS and CDR2 YFSETQ. This CDR3 comprises 15 residues. The germline V and J ends were trimmed by 0 bases and 7 bases, with 16 bases remaining between them. CDR3 bases: TGCGCCAGCAGCTTGGGGTCAGCCTACTCTGATGAAGCTTTCTTT. Translated: CASSLGSAYSDEAFF.

The chain uses TRBV18 and TRBJ1-1, with D tentatively TRBD1 (6 bases). Germline-derived CDR1 and CDR2 are KGHSH and LQKENI. The V end was cut by 3 bases, the J end by 0 bases, with 11 bases between. The CDR3 contains 15 residues. The CDR3 is CASSPVGDMNTEAFF. Written as DNA, the CDR3 is TGTGCCAGCTCACCCGTGGGGGACATGAACACTGAAGCTTTCTTT.

The chain uses TRBV27 and TRBJ1-5, with a weak D call TRBD1 (6 bases). Per germline, CDR1 MNHEY and CDR2 SMNVEV (reference sequence). Trimming shortened V by 3 bases and J by 6 bases, and 12 bases separated the two germline ends. The CDR3 runs 14 residues. CDR3 DNA: TGTGCCAGCAGTTTGGGGGCGCTCAGTCAGCCCCAGCATTTT. Amino acids: CASSLGALSQPQHF.

V and J are TRBV10-3 and TRBJ1-5; D possibly corresponds to TRBD1 (5 bases). Germline V CDR1 and CDR2: ENHRY, SYGVKD. The CDR3 runs to 15 residues. V shed 6 bases and J shed 7 bases, with 19 bases lying between them. The CDR3 here is CAISLPRAGKQPQHF. CDR3 coding DNA: TGTGCCATCAGCTTACCACGGGCAGGGAAGCAGCCCCAGCATTTT.

The chain recombines TRBV2 with TRBJ2-5; TRBD2 aligns across 8 bases. Germline assignment: CDR1 SNHLY and CDR2 FYNNEI. V lost 4 bases, J lost 4 bases, and 5 bases stayed unmatched. This CDR3 is built from 14 residues. The CDR3 reads CASSGLAMGETQYF. CDR3 bases: TGTGCCAGCAGTGGACTAGCGATGGGAGAGACCCAGTACTTC.

The chain combines TRBV7-8 with TRBJ1-1, with unresolved D. The CDR3 length is 14 residues. Germline V gives CDR1 SGHVS, CDR2 FQNEAQ. V lost 6 bases to trimming and J lost 7 bases, with 18 bases between them. The CDR3 DNA reads TGTGCCAGCAGGTCAACCAGTCGAGACCATGAAGCTTTCTTT. Translated, it gives CASRSTSRDHEAFF.

V is TRBV11-3 and J is TRBJ2-3, with 7 bases that match TRBD2. This CDR3 contains 16 residues. CDR1 is SGHNT and CDR2 is YENEEA in the germline V gene. The J segment lost 1 base and the V segment lost 5 bases, leaving 9 bases of the junction unmatched. The CDR3 loop reads CASSTGTNPRTDTQYF. In nucleotides, the CDR3 is TGTGCCAGCAGCACCGGGACTAACCCTCGCACAGATACGCAGTATTTT. The full variable domain, in which reference TRBV11-3 and TRBJ2-3 provide the parts outside the CDR3, is EAGVVQSPRYKIIEKKQPVAFWCNPISGHNTLYWYLQNLGQGPELLIRYENEEAVDDSQLPKDRFSAERLKGVDSTLKIQPAELGDSAVYLCASSTGTNPRTDTQYFGPGTRLTVL.

The V and J genes are TRBV7-9 and TRBJ1-1; TRBD1 is a possible D gene (6 bases). Trimming took off 5 bases at V and 5 bases at J, with 9 bases between the two ends. Germline V gene sequence: CDR1 SEHNR, CDR2 FQNEAQ (reference sequence). This CDR3 has 12 residues. CDR3 loop: CASSEGGTEAFF. In DNA, the CDR3 is TGTGCCAGCAGCGAGGGGGGAACTGAAGCTTTCTTT. The full variable domain, completed using reference TRBV7-9 and TRBJ1-1, is DTGVSQNPRHKITKRGQNVTFRCDPISEHNRLYWYRQTLGQGPEFLTYFQNEAQLEKSRLLSDRFSAERPKGSFSTLEIQRTEQGDSAMYLCASSEGGTEAFFGQGTRLTVV.

The V gene is TRBV4-1, the J gene TRBJ2-3; 12 nucleotides align to TRBD2. V shed 4 bases and J 8 bases; nucleotides not matched to a gene: 4. Germline CDR1 is MGHRA and CDR2 is YSYEKL. The CDR3 sequence is 14 residues long. CDR3 region: CASSLLLAGGTQYF. In nucleotides, the CDR3 is TGCGCCAGCAGCCTCTTACTAGCGGGGGGTACGCAGTATTTT.

The chain employs TRBV24-1 and TRBJ2-3; 7 nucleotides line up with TRBD2. Germline V gene lookup returns CDR1 KGHDR and CDR2 SFDVKD. V dropped 4 bases and J dropped 4; count of bases not matched to a gene: 10. The CDR3 length is 16 residues. CDR3 region: CATSDTTGGWADTQYF. The DNA for the CDR3 is TGTGCCACCAGTGACACCACCGGGGGGTGGGCAGATACGCAGTATTTT.

The gene calls are TRBV6-5 and TRBJ2-3; D is uncertain. Germline V gene sequence: CDR1 MNHEY, CDR2 SVGAGI. The CDR3 contains 15 residues. V lost 2 bases to trimming and J lost 2 bases, with 11 bases between them. The CDR3 nucleotides read TGTGCCAGCAGTTACGGTTCCCCGACCACAGATACGCAGTATTTT. This encodes CASSYGSPTTDTQYF.

The chain joins TRBV28 to TRBJ1-1, with TRBD1 matching 8 bases. Trimming cost V 5 bases and J 7 bases; bases outside gene matches: 6. The CDR3 has 13 amino acids. Germline lookup yields CDR1 MDHEN and CDR2 SYDVKM. CDR3: CASSPQDRVEAFF. CDR3 in DNA: TGTGCCAGCAGTCCCCAGGACAGGGTTGAAGCTTTCTTT. The full variable domain, its missing parts supplied by reference TRBV28 and TRBJ1-1, is DVKVTQSSRYLVKRTGEKVFLECVQDMDHENMFWYRQDPGLGLRLIYFSYDVKMKEKGDIPEGYSVSREKKERFSLILESASTNQTSMYLCASSPQDRVEAFFGQGTRLTVV.

The genes are TRBV9 and TRBJ2-3; unclear D gene. This CDR3 region has 12 residues. Trimming left V 0 bases short and J 6 bases short, with 5 bases between. Germline CDR1 SGDLS, CDR2 YYNGEE. For the CDR3, the DNA is TGTGCCAGCAGCGTAGTCGAGGATACGCAGTATTTT. Its translation: CASSVVEDTQYF.

The chain links TRBV5-1 to TRBJ1-2, with a possible D match to TRBD1 (5 bases). The V gene lost 0 bases and the J gene lost 4 bases, with 10 bases spanning the gap. Germline loops: CDR1 SGHRS, CDR2 YFSETQ. The CDR3 consists of 14 residues. The CDR3 bases are TGCGCCAGCAGCTTGGGGGGCTTCGGCTATGGCTACACCTTC. It is translated as CASSLGGFGYGYTF.

The CDR3 bases are TGTGCCAGCAGCCGGTTAGCGGGGGGGAACAATGAGCAGTTCTTC. Translated: CASSRLAGGNNEQFF. J is TRBJ2-1 and V is TRBV4-2; 11 positions agree with TRBD2. This CDR3 comprises 15 residues. V was pared by 4 bases and J by 5 bases, with 4 bases of the junction left unmatched. The germline CDR1 and CDR2 sequences are LGHNA and YNFKEQ.

This chain uses TRBV4-2 with TRBJ2-1; possible D gene TRBD2, 7 bases. Germline V gives CDR1 LGHNA, CDR2 YNFKEQ. Trimming stripped 3 bases from V and 0 bases from J, with 15 bases between. The CDR3 contains 17 residues. This CDR3 reads CASSQGGGGGSYNEQFF. CDR3 bases: TGTGCCAGCAGCCAGGGGGGCGGGGGCGGCTCCTACAATGAGCAGTTCTTC.

The rearrangement uses TRBV20-1 and TRBJ2-7, with 10 bases that match TRBD1. The germline V gene encodes CDR1 DFQATT and CDR2 SNEGSKA (reference sequence). The CDR3 contains 11 residues. V shed 6 bases and J 6 bases; nucleotides not matched to a gene: 2. In DNA, the CDR3 is TGCAGTGCGAGGACAGGGGGCGAGCAGTACTTC. Its protein product is CSARTGGEQYF.

The V gene is TRBV27, the J gene TRBJ1-6; 9 positions match TRBD1. V gave up 5 bases and J gave up 6 bases; unmatched junction bases: 5. Germline CDR1 MNHEY, CDR2 SMNVEV (reference sequence). The CDR3 is made up of 15 amino acids. CDR3 in amino acids: CASSITGGPNSPLHF. The CDR3 DNA reads TGTGCCAGCAGTATAACAGGGGGCCCTAATTCACCCCTCCACTTT.

The chain joins TRBV7-9 to TRBJ2-7; 7 bases align to TRBD2. Germline V gives CDR1 SEHNR, CDR2 FQNEAQ (reference sequence). The CDR3 has 14 residues. With 7 bases clipped from V and 7 bases from J, the junction kept 13 bases outside the gene matches. CDR3 loop: CASIGRPAGGEQYF. CDR3 coding DNA: TGTGCCAGCATAGGGAGACCCGCCGGGGGGGAGCAGTACTTC.